This TCR beta chain was sequenced for a study of blood T cell repertoires in COVID-19. Only in-frame clones appear in the TCRdb table, and some are missing; sequencing was by immunoSEQ multiplex PCR. The sample comprises some 250,000 clones, 80% to 90% of which are singletons, and approximately 4% rests with the top ten. Sequencing was done on a sample of peripheral blood. This receptor was identified in a man between 60 and 75 years old with acute or convalescent COVID-19.

DNA of the CDR3: TGTGCCATCAGACTCACGGGAAGTGGCTCCTACAATGAGCAGTTCTTC. It is translated as CAIRLTGSGSYNEQFF. The chain recombines TRBV10-3 with TRBJ2-1; the D gene is possibly TRBD2 (5 bases). The germline gives CDR1 ENHRY, CDR2 SYGVKD. The CDR3 sequence is 16 residues long. Trimming removed 6 bases at V and 0 bases at J, with 15 bases between.